This is a list of T cell receptor beta chains from one sample in a study of blood T cell repertoires in COVID-19. Assay: immunoSEQ multiplex PCR; the TCRdb copy retains only in-frame clones and omits some. The sample carries approximately 86,000 clones, around four fifths recorded once. Sequencing was performed on peripheral blood. These receptors were obtained from a man in his fifties with acute or convalescent COVID-19. CDR3s include the opening cysteine and the closing phenylalanine or tryptophan. The D gene is left open where the match is weak. A row's size may be missing; if present it is once, few, many or a size class.

d_call j_call v_call clone_size cdr3_aa cdr3_nt
NA TRBJ2-3 TRBV7-6 NA CASSATSSAVLADTQYF TGTGCCAGCAGCGCTACCTCTAGCGCCGTACTCGCAGATACGCAGTATTTT
NA TRBJ1-2 TRBV28 once CASSLGGYGYTF TGTGCCAGCAGTTTGGGGGGGTACGGCTACACCTTC
NA TRBJ1-3 TRBV10-3 NA CAISESSGNTIYF TGTGCCATCAGTGAGTCATCAGGAAACACCATATATTTT
NA TRBJ2-1 TRBV6-4 NA CASSDSRRVQFF TGTGCCAGCAGTGACTCGAGGCGGGTACAGTTCTTC
TRBD2 TRBJ2-2 TRBV5-1 NA CASSLVAAGTSGLGTGELFF TGCGCCAGCAGCTTGGTGGCAGCCGGGACTAGCGGATTAGGGACCGGGGAGCTGTTTTTT
NA TRBJ2-3 TRBV5-1 NA CASSLGQAPDTQYF TGCGCCAGCAGCTTAGGCCAGGCGCCAGATACGCAGTATTTT
NA TRBJ1-3 TRBV5-1 NA CASSTGAGSSGNTIYF TGCGCCAGCAGCACTGGGGCAGGTTCCTCTGGAAACACCATATATTTT
TRBD1 TRBJ1-1 TRBV7-3 few CASSSAGTGITEAFF TGTGCCAGCAGCTCTGCCGGGACAGGGATTACTGAAGCTTTCTTT
NA TRBJ2-3 TRBV28 NA CASINRGAKPTDTQYF TGTGCCAGCATCAATCGGGGGGCGAAGCCCACAGATACGCAGTATTTT
TRBD1 TRBJ2-4 TRBV4-1 NA CASSQGQGTKNIQYF TGCGCCAGCAGCCAAGGACAGGGAACCAAAAACATTCAGTACTTC
NA TRBJ1-2 TRBV4-2 NA CASSQEGGERSGYTF TGTGCCAGCAGCCAAGAGGGGGGGGAAAGGAGTGGCTACACCTTC
NA TRBJ1-2 TRBV5-1 NA CASRNIGAGAHGYTF TGCGCCAGCAGAAACATCGGGGCAGGGGCTCATGGCTACACCTTC
NA TRBJ1-5 TRBV6-5 NA CASSPPGVNQPQHF TGTGCCAGCAGCCCCCCGGGGGTCAATCAGCCCCAGCATTTT
NA TRBJ1-4 TRBV7-8 NA CASSLGGRGWANEKLFF TGTGCCAGCAGCTTAGGGGGTAGGGGGTGGGCTAATGAAAAACTGTTTTTT
NA TRBJ2-2 TRBV4-3 NA CASSQAGHNTGELFF TGCGCCAGCAGCCAAGCGGGACACAACACCGGGGAGCTGTTTTTT
TRBD1 TRBJ1-2 TRBV27 once CASSRTGGFNYGYTF TGTGCCAGCAGCAGGACAGGGGGTTTTAACTATGGCTACACCTTC
NA TRBJ1-6 TRBV6-5 NA CASSYSTGLNSPLHF TGTGCCAGCAGTTACTCGACGGGACTGAATTCACCCCTCCACTTT
NA TRBJ1-1 TRBV10-3 NA CAISREMNTEAFF TGTGCCATCAGTAGAGAGATGAACACTGAAGCTTTCTTT
NA TRBJ2-3 TRBV6-2/TRBV6-3 NA CASSPGHYTDTQYF TGTGCCAGCAGTCCGGGACACTACACAGATACGCAGTATTTT
NA TRBJ1-2 TRBV7-2 NA CASSKERQVYGYTF TGTGCCAGCAGTAAAGAGCGGCAGGTCTATGGCTACACCTTC
NA TRBJ2-3 TRBV28 NA CASSLFGRAGESSTDTQYF TGTGCCAGCAGTTTGTTCGGGAGAGCGGGCGAATCTAGCACAGATACGCAGTATTTT
NA TRBJ1-2 TRBV5-6 NA CASSLGRGDYGYTF TGTGCCAGCAGCTTGGGGAGGGGCGACTATGGCTACACCTTC
NA TRBJ2-2 TRBV4-1 once CASSQAAAGNGELFF TGCGCCAGCAGCCAAGCCGCGGCGGGAAACGGGGAGCTGTTTTTT
NA TRBJ1-2 TRBV28 few CASREGQSLYGYTF TGTGCCAGCAGGGAAGGACAGAGCTTGTATGGCTACACCTTC
TRBD1 TRBJ2-7 TRBV6-5 NA CASSSRDRGSYEQYF TGTGCCAGCAGTTCAAGGGACAGGGGCTCCTACGAGCAGTACTTC
TRBD2 TRBJ2-7 TRBV6-5 NA CASSYSTSGRAYEQYF TGTGCCAGCAGTTACTCGACTAGCGGGAGGGCTTACGAGCAGTACTTC
NA TRBJ1-3 TRBV6-5 NA CASTDTHSGNTIYF TGTGCCAGCACGGACACTCACTCTGGAAACACCATATATTTT
NA TRBJ1-6 TRBV6-5 NA CASSYSRDTPNSPLHF TGTGCCAGCAGTTACTCTCGGGACACCCCTAATTCACCCCTCCACTTT
NA TRBJ1-5 TRBV6-2/TRBV6-3 NA CASSSGPEGHSNQPQHF TGTGCCAGCAGTAGTGGTCCAGAGGGCCATAGCAATCAGCCCCAGCATTTT
NA TRBJ1-4 TRBV19 NA CASSTAQGLGEKLFF TGTGCCAGTAGTACCGCGCAGGGTTTGGGTGAAAAACTGTTTTTT
NA TRBJ2-5 TRBV7-8 NA CASSLTTQETQYF TGTGCCAGCAGCTTAACAACCCAAGAGACCCAGTACTTC
NA TRBJ2-1 TRBV18 NA CASSPRRGEQFF TGTGCCAGCTCACCACGGCGGGGAGAGCAGTTCTTC
NA TRBJ1-1 TRBV28 NA CASSFKYGEAFF TGTGCCAGCAGTTTTAAATACGGTGAAGCTTTCTTT
TRBD1 TRBJ2-4 TRBV6-6 once CATAPNQGANIQYF TGTGCCACCGCCCCGAACCAGGGGGCTAACATTCAGTACTTC
TRBD2 TRBJ2-1 TRBV9 once CASSVASGTSVSNEQFF TGTGCCAGCAGCGTAGCTTCCGGGACTAGCGTCTCCAATGAGCAGTTCTTC
TRBD2 TRBJ2-1 TRBV3-1/TRBV3-2 NA CASSPGVGLAGATSSYNEQFF TGTGCCAGCAGCCCTGGGGTGGGACTAGCGGGGGCCACGAGCTCCTACAATGAGCAGTTCTTC
NA TRBJ1-2 TRBV6-5 NA CASSYSQQGGYGYTF TGTGCCAGCAGTTACAGTCAACAGGGTGGCTATGGCTACACCTTC
TRBD1 TRBJ1-2 TRBV19 NA CATKGQATNYGYTF TGTGCCACAAAGGGACAGGCGACCAACTATGGCTACACCTTC
TRBD1 TRBJ2-3 TRBV4-3 NA CASSQGQGPSPTDTQYF TGCGCCAGCAGCCAGGGACAGGGACCCTCCCCCACAGATACGCAGTATTTT
TRBD2 TRBJ2-3 TRBV4-1 NA CASSQDGGASGYTDTQYF TGCGCCAGCAGCCAAGATGGCGGGGCTAGCGGATATACAGATACGCAGTATTTT
NA TRBJ2-2 TRBV19 NA CASRPGNTGELFF TGTGCCAGTCGTCCCGGTAACACCGGGGAGCTGTTTTTT
NA TRBJ2-3 TRBV28 NA CASSHAPDSTDTQYF TGTGCCAGCAGCCACGCCCCGGACAGTACAGATACGCAGTATTTT
TRBD2 TRBJ2-1 TRBV11-2 few CASSPNSGGAFDEQFF TGTGCCAGCAGCCCTAATAGCGGGGGGGCATTTGATGAGCAGTTCTTC
TRBD2 TRBJ2-1 TRBV16 NA CASSQSAGGREQFF TGTGCCAGCAGCCAATCGGCGGGGGGTAGAGAGCAGTTCTTC
TRBD2 TRBJ2-3 TRBV7-3 NA CASSLRVLAGVSTDTQYF TGTGCCAGCAGCTTAAGAGTACTAGCGGGAGTGAGCACAGATACGCAGTATTTT
TRBD2 TRBJ2-3 TRBV7-2 NA CASSPRDYTDTQYF TGTGCCAGCAGCCCCCGGGACTACACAGATACGCAGTATTTT
NA TRBJ2-3 TRBV9 NA CASSVGGMFGIADTQYF TGTGCCAGCAGCGTAGGCGGGATGTTCGGGATTGCAGATACGCAGTATTTT
NA TRBJ2-3 TRBV6-5 NA CASSYSMLVSDTQYF TGTGCCAGCAGTTACTCGATGCTAGTTTCCGATACGCAGTATTTT
TRBD1 TRBJ2-3 TRBV24-1 NA CATSDPGDSQSTDTQYF TGTGCCACCAGTGACCCCGGGGACAGCCAGAGCACAGATACGCAGTATTTT
NA TRBJ1-5 TRBV11-2 many CASSLGRNQPQHF TGTGCCAGCAGCTTGGGGCGAAATCAGCCCCAGCATTTT
TRBD2 TRBJ2-5 TRBV2 NA CASSETSGNQETQYF TGTGCCAGCAGTGAAACTAGCGGGAACCAAGAGACCCAGTACTTC
TRBD1 TRBJ1-2 TRBV6-5 NA CASSTLQGNYGYTF TGTGCCAGCAGTACCCTACAGGGGAACTATGGCTACACCTTC
TRBD2 TRBJ2-7 TRBV18 NA CASSQGLADYEQYF TGTGCCAGCTCCCAGGGACTAGCGGACTACGAGCAGTACTTC
TRBD1 TRBJ2-5 TRBV10-1 NA CASRTTGEETQYF TGCGCCAGCAGAACGACAGGGGAAGAGACCCAGTACTTC
NA TRBJ1-1 TRBV9 few CASSVVELNTEAFF TGTGCCAGCAGCGTAGTCGAGCTGAACACTGAAGCTTTCTTT
NA TRBJ1-3 TRBV3-1/TRBV3-2 NA CASSEAGKHGNTIYF TGTGCCAGCAGCGAGGCAGGGAAACACGGAAACACCATATATTTT